The T cell receptor (beta chain) described here comes from a study of T cells in Graves' hyperthyroidism and ophthalmopathy. The CDR3 has 15 amino acids. Germline-derived CDR1 and CDR2 are LNHNV and YYDKDF (reference sequence). V gave up 5 bases and J gave up 2 bases, with 13 bases separating them. Amplified TCR beta CDR3 regions derived from RNA transcripts. First-round RT-PCR of the TCR CDR3 relied on the HTBI primer set. TCRdb re-called the multiplex PCR reads with MiXCR, one entry per CDR3 protein. The data hold about 530,000 distinct CDR3 sequences, with roughly 17% observed a single time. At least 3 on the Clinical Activity Score was recorded for ophthalmopathy patients, who also had NOSPECS grade at least 4 and duration under 3 months. A note on this clonotype: The conserved final phenylalanine or tryptophan is absent from the CDR3, which likely points to a read error.

J is TRBJ1-3 and V is TRBV15; D unclear. The sample was blood. The source is a woman aged 18-29 years with Graves' ophthalmopathy. CDR3 sequence reads: CATSGSLEAGNTIYL. CDR3 bases: TGTGCCACCAGCGGGTCTTTAGAAGCTGGAAACACCATATATCTT.